One sample yielded the 31 T cell receptor beta chains listed below, sequenced in a study of human T cells and chemical hapten exposure listed by TCRdb under 2021. The method was RACE. TCRdb records NextSeq 500 as the sequencer. The public reads were reprocessed in TCRdb via fastp at Q25 and MiXCR, keeping in-frame beta chains. Rows are unified per CDR3 protein, each entry keeping the most common DNA and genes. Present in this sample are about 120,000 distinct CDR3 sequences, roughly an eighth of which were seen just once. The top ten hold less than 0.95% of the sample. The intended sense of this specimen's time point label: patch test 1, 2 weeks after DPC sensitization. The treatment or condition label, as the study defines it: therapeutic diphenylcyclopropenone sensitization with weekly scalp DPC. Material: whole blood, obtained in connection with sensitization to the hapten diphenylcyclopropenone (DPC). These receptors all stem from a man between 18 and 35 years old with alopecia areata. Some clones in this sample may be carry-over from other donors' samples.

The J gene is TRBJ1-2, the V gene TRBV4-1, with 10 bases identical to TRBD1. Germline V CDR1 and CDR2: MGHRA, YSYEKL. The CDR3 is made up of 16 amino acids. Trimming at V came to 0 bases and at J to 2 bases, leaving 3 bases not matched to a gene. The chain's CDR3 is CASSQDGTGANYGYTF. CDR3 DNA: TGCGCCAGCAGCCAAGATGGGACAGGGGCCAACTATGGCTACACCTTC.

This clonotype has just a few counts. The chain combines TRBV10-3 with TRBJ1-1, with TRBD1 matching 11 bases. Germline V gene data show CDR1 as ENHRY and CDR2 as SYGVKD. The CDR3 is 14 amino acids. Unmatched junction bases numbered 8, after V lost 7 bases and J lost 7 bases. The CDR3 spells CAIKGDRGDDEAFF. The CDR3 nucleotides read TGTGCCATCAAGGGGGACAGGGGGGACGATGAAGCTTTCTTT.

The chain links TRBV9 to TRBJ1-6; 10 bases line up with TRBD1. The CDR3 contains 14 residues. The V and J ends lost 4 bases and 11 bases, in that order; junction bases with no gene match: 6. Germline CDR1 SGDLS, CDR2 YYNGEE. The CDR3 spells CASSPGQGGPPLHF. The CDR3 DNA is TGTGCCAGCAGCCCCGGACAGGGGGGACCACCCCTCCACTTT. Drawing the rest from reference TRBV9 and TRBJ1-6, the complete variable domain is DSGVTQTPKHLITATGQRVTLRCSPRSGDLSVYWYQQSLDQGLQFLIQYYNGEERAKGNILERFSAQQFPDLHSELNLSSLELGDSALYFCASSPGQGGPPLHFGNGTRLTVT.

V usage is TRBV4-1 and J usage is TRBJ2-2; maybe TRBD1 (6 bases). The CDR3 spans 16 residues. Germline assignment: CDR1 MGHRA and CDR2 YSYEKL. Between the trimmed V and J ends, which lost 1 base and 0 bases, there was a span of 9 bases. The CDR3 DNA sequence: TGCGCCAGCAGCCAAGTGGACAGAGCGAACACCGGGGAGCTGTTTTTT. Translated: CASSQVDRANTGELFF.

The V call is TRBV20-1, the J call TRBJ1-1; the match to TRBD1 covers 7 bases. V shed 2 bases and J 3 bases; nucleotides not matched to a gene: 0. The CDR3 is 12 amino acids. CDR1 DFQATT and CDR2 SNEGSKA come from the germline V gene (reference sequence). The CDR3 coding sequence is TGCAGTGCTAGAACAGGGGACACTGAAGCTTTCTTT. Protein: CSARTGDTEAFF.

This clonotype has ten or more counts. V is TRBV6-1 and J is TRBJ1-1; D is perhaps TRBD1 (6 bases). Germline V gene lookup returns CDR1 MNHNS and CDR2 SASEGT. Trimming removed 7 bases from V and 4 bases from J, with 19 bases in between. This CDR3 region has 15 residues. CDR3 sequence reads: CASIDPPGGSTEAFF. The CDR3 nucleotides are TGTGCCAGCATTGACCCCCCTGGGGGCAGCACTGAAGCTTTCTTT.

The chain recombines TRBV29-1 with TRBJ2-2; perhaps TRBD2 as D (5 bases). Germline-derived CDR1 and CDR2 are SQVTM and ANQGSEA. V lost 6 bases, J lost 6 bases, and 8 bases lay in between. The CDR3 covers 11 residues. CDR3 nucleotide sequence: TGCAGCGTGCGGCGGGCCGGGGAGCTGTTTTTT. Translation gives CSVRRAGELFF.

The chain employs TRBV4-1 and TRBJ1-2, with D unclear. The CDR3 loop spans 16 amino acids. V was shortened by 3 bases and J by 5 bases, with 19 bases between the two germline ends. Germline assignment: CDR1 MGHRA and CDR2 YSYEKL. CDR3 in DNA: TGCGCCAGCAGCCATGCCTCCGACATCCGGCGGTATGGCTACACCTTC. Its protein is CASSHASDIRRYGYTF.

The table lists this clonotype with a few counts. The gene calls are TRBV6-5 and TRBJ1-3; D call uncertain. CDR1 and CDR2 (germline): MNHEY, SVGAGI. Between the trimmed V and J ends, which lost 4 bases and 0 bases, there was a span of 7 bases. The CDR3 extends over 14 amino acids. The CDR3 region is CASSSRFSGNTIYF. The CDR3, as DNA: TGTGCCAGCAGTTCTAGGTTCTCTGGAAACACCATATATTTT.

This clonotype turned up a few times. The chain links TRBV7-6 to TRBJ2-3, with D hard to call. This CDR3 region has 14 residues. V shed 5 bases and J shed 0 bases, with 9 bases lying between them. Germline V gene data show CDR1 as SGHVS and CDR2 as FNYEAQ. The CDR3, as DNA: TGTGCCAGCAGCCCGACAATTAGCACAGATACGCAGTATTTT. Translating it yields CASSPTISTDTQYF.

This clonotype was detected a few times. The chain couples TRBV13 to TRBJ1-6, with TRBD1 matching 9 bases. CDR1 and CDR2 (germline): PRHDT, FYEKMQ (reference sequence). The CDR3 runs 15 residues. V lost 5 bases to trimming and J lost 9 bases; unmatched junction nucleotides: 8. The CDR3 DNA is TGTGCCAGCAGCCTAGCGGGACAGGGAGGTTCACCCCTCCACTTT. Translation gives CASSLAGQGGSPLHF.

V and J are TRBV18 and TRBJ2-7; TRBD1 agrees at 11 bases. CDR3 length: 16 amino acids. Germline-derived CDR1 and CDR2 are KGHSH and LQKENI. The junction had 3 bases not matched to a gene; V was cut back by 0 bases and J by 2 bases. CDR3 coding DNA: TGTGCCAGCTCACCACCTGGGACAGGGGGGACCTACGAGCAGTACGTC. This encodes CASSPPGTGGTYEQYV.

The chain couples TRBV5-4 to TRBJ1-6; D gene uncertain. This CDR3 contains 14 residues. The V end was cut by 1 base, the J end by 0 bases, with 2 bases between. From germline, CDR1 is SGHNT and CDR2 YYREEE (reference sequence). This CDR3 is CASSLSSYNSPLHF. DNA of the CDR3: TGTGCCAGCAGCTTGAGCTCCTATAATTCACCCCTCCACTTT.

This clonotype was seen more than once but under ten times. The chain has TRBV7-9 and TRBJ2-1; maybe TRBD2 (6 bases). The CDR3 length is 16 residues. V lost 5 bases, J lost 4 bases, and 18 bases lay in between. CDR1 is SEHNR, CDR2 FQNEAQ, per germline (reference sequence). The CDR3 DNA is TGTGCCAGCAGCCCCACCGAGGCGGAGGGGTACAATGAGCAGTTCTTC. Translated, it gives CASSPTEAEGYNEQFF.

This clonotype was counted only a few times. The rearrangement uses TRBV11-3 and TRBJ2-3, with D unclear. This CDR3 region has 13 residues. With 5 bases removed from V and 10 bases from J, the gap between germline ends came to 16 bases. Germline CDR1 and CDR2: SGHNT and YENEEA. CDR3 bases: TGTGCCAGCAGCCTCGGGCCGGAACGGGCGCAGTATTTT. Protein: CASSLGPERAQYF.

This clonotype was picked up a small number of times. The gene calls are TRBV2 and TRBJ1-1; D possibly corresponds to TRBD1 (5 bases). Germline V gene data show CDR1 as SNHLY and CDR2 as FYNNEI. The ends were cut back, 4 bases at V and 0 bases at J, with 15 bases in the middle. The CDR3 spans 16 residues. This CDR3 reads CASSAFGHLMNTEAFF. CDR3 in DNA: TGTGCCAGCAGTGCGTTCGGACACCTCATGAACACTGAAGCTTTCTTT.

The chain combines TRBV19 with TRBJ2-7; D tentatively reads TRBD1 or TRBD2 (5 bases each). Germline values: CDR1 LNHDA, CDR2 SQIVND (reference sequence). V lost 5 bases, J lost 6 bases, and 29 bases lay in between. This CDR3 contains 18 residues. The CDR3 reads CASSPPALRGAVTLEQYF. CDR3 nucleotides: TGTGCCAGTAGTCCCCCCGCCCTACGGGGCGCGGTGACCCTCGAGCAGTACTTC. The full variable domain, rest sourced from reference TRBV19 and TRBJ2-7, is DGGITQSPKYLFRKEGQNVTLSCEQNLNHDAMYWYRQDPGQGLRLIYYSQIVNDFQKGDIAEGYSVSREKKESFPLTVTSAQKNPTAFYLCASSPPALRGAVTLEQYFGPGTRLTVT.

This clonotype was counted between two and nine times. V and J are TRBV2 and TRBJ2-1, with D perhaps matching TRBD2 (6 bases). The CDR3 contains 13 residues. V dropped 8 bases and J dropped 8 bases, with 16 bases sitting between them. Germline CDR1 SNHLY, CDR2 FYNNEI. CDR3: CASGKRRGDEQFF. Here the CDR3 DNA reads TGTGCCAGCGGAAAGAGGAGGGGTGATGAGCAGTTCTTC. Together with reference TRBV2 and TRBJ2-1, the CDR3 gives the full variable domain: EPEVTQTPSHQVTQMGQEVILRCVPISNHLYFYWYRQILGQKVEFLVSFYNNEISEKSEIFDDQFSVERPDGSNFTLKIRSTKLEDSAMYFCASGKRRGDEQFFGPGTRLTVL.

The chain couples TRBV5-1 to TRBJ1-4; possible D gene TRBD1, 5 bases. This CDR3 comprises 15 residues. V lost 4 bases and J lost 0, with 10 bases in between. Germline CDR1 is SGHRS and CDR2 is YFSETQ. CDR3 loop: CASSPGGATNEKLFF. CDR3 bases: TGCGCCAGCAGCCCTGGGGGAGCAACTAATGAAAAACTGTTTTTT.

In its sample, this clonotype was seen a few times. The chain recombines TRBV12-3 or TRBV12-4 with TRBJ1-3; 11 positions match TRBD1. The CDR3 runs 18 residues. V lost 6 bases, J lost 2 bases, and 12 bases stayed unmatched. The CDR3 region has the DNA TGTGCCAGCAGAGCCTGGGGACAGGGGGAATCAGCTGGAAACACCATATATTTT. It codes for CASRAWGQGESAGNTIYF.

The gene calls are TRBV19 and TRBJ2-7; 8 nucleotides match TRBD1. Trimming removed 3 bases from V and 5 bases from J; junction bases left unmatched: 3. The CDR3 runs 13 residues. CDR1 is LNHDA and CDR2 is SQIVND in the germline V gene (reference sequence). The CDR3 sequence is CASSILRGHEQYF. The CDR3 DNA sequence: TGTGCCAGTAGTATTCTCAGGGGGCACGAGCAGTACTTC.

This clonotype turned up a few times. CDR3 residues: CASSIASSRETQYF. The CDR3 nucleotides are TGTGCCAGTAGTATCGCGAGTTCTCGGGAGACCCAGTACTTC. The rearrangement uses TRBV19 and TRBJ2-5; unclear D gene. The ends were cut back, 3 bases at V and 5 bases at J, with 13 bases in the middle. This CDR3 is built from 14 residues. CDR1 LNHDA and CDR2 SQIVND come from the germline V gene (reference sequence).

The rearrangement uses TRBV7-2 and TRBJ2-7; 7 bases align to TRBD1. The CDR3 is made up of 13 amino acids. The germline gives CDR1 SGHTA, CDR2 FQGNSA. The V gene end was trimmed by 3 bases and the J gene end by 6 bases; junction bases not matched to a gene: 5. CDR3 DNA: TGTGCCAGCAGCTTCGAACAGGGGAGCGAGCAGTACTTC. Translated, it gives CASSFEQGSEQYF.

The gene calls are TRBV5-5 and TRBJ2-3, with D tentatively TRBD1 (6 bases). Per the germline V gene, CDR1 is SGHKS and CDR2 is YYEKEE (reference sequence). This CDR3 has 15 residues. The V end was cut by 0 bases, the J end by 0 bases, with 8 bases between. The CDR3 loop reads CASSLDRESTDTQYF. The CDR3, as DNA: TGTGCCAGCAGCTTGGACAGGGAAAGCACAGATACGCAGTATTTT.

This clonotype has a handful of counts. The V gene is TRBV12-3 or TRBV12-4, the J gene TRBJ1-1; a possible D gene is TRBD1 (5 bases). V was cut by 7 bases and J by 2 bases, with 14 bases left in between. This CDR3 has 14 amino acids. The CDR3 bases are TGTGCCAGCACCCCCAGCAGGGCTAACACTGAAGCTTTCTTT. Protein sequence: CASTPSRANTEAFF.

This chain joins TRBV18 and TRBJ1-5; 8 nucleotides agree with TRBD1. This CDR3 has 17 residues. Germline loops: CDR1 KGHSH, CDR2 LQKENI. Trimming at V came to 3 bases and at J to 0 bases, leaving 7 bases not matched to a gene. The DNA of the CDR3 is TGTGCCAGCTCACCTAGGACAGGGCAGCTTAGCAATCAGCCCCAGCATTTT. Residues: CASSPRTGQLSNQPQHF.

This clonotype was observed a few times. The chain has TRBV29-1 and TRBJ2-1; 11 bases match TRBD2. The V gene end was trimmed by 7 bases and the J gene end by 7 bases; junction bases not matched to a gene: 9. Germline V CDR1 and CDR2: SQVTM, ANQGSEA. CDR3 size: 14 residues. The chain's CDR3 is CSASLAGGRNEQFF. The CDR3 DNA sequence: TGCAGCGCCAGTTTAGCGGGGGGGCGTAATGAGCAGTTCTTC.

This clonotype turned up a few times. The chain joins TRBV4-1 to TRBJ1-4, with D possibly matching TRBD1 (6 bases). This CDR3 region has 14 residues. CDR1 and CDR2 from the germline V gene are MGHRA and YSYEKL. The germline V and J ends were trimmed by 5 bases and 4 bases, with 11 bases remaining between them. The CDR3 loop is CASSGQPFNEKLFF. DNA of the CDR3: TGCGCCAGCAGCGGACAGCCTTTTAATGAAAAACTGTTTTTT.

The chain carries TRBV5-4 and TRBJ1-1; D not resolved. Trimming cost V 5 bases and J 1 base, with 6 bases left between them. The V gene's germline CDR1 is SGHNT and CDR2 YYREEE (reference sequence). The CDR3 runs 12 residues. The CDR3: CASRDWNTEAFF. The CDR3, as DNA: TGTGCCAGCAGGGACTGGAACACTGAAGCTTTCTTT.

This clonotype came up many times. The rearrangement joins TRBV10-1 to TRBJ1-1; D call uncertain. Germline V CDR1 and CDR2: WNHNN, SYGVQD (reference sequence). Deletions cut 10 bases from V and 5 bases from J, with 17 bases between. The CDR3 runs to 13 residues. The CDR3 sequence is CATKPGPGTEAFF. CDR3 nucleotides: TGCGCCACTAAGCCCGGGCCAGGAACTGAAGCTTTCTTT.

The genes are TRBV11-2 and TRBJ2-1; 13 bases map to TRBD2. V lost 4 bases, J lost 10 bases, and 1 base stayed unmatched. CDR1 is SGHAT, CDR2 FQNNGV, per germline. CDR3 length equals 13 residues. Here the CDR3 reads CASSWTSGGEQFF. In nucleotides, the CDR3 is TGTGCCAGCAGCTGGACTAGCGGGGGAGAGCAGTTCTTC.